This T cell receptor beta chain was recovered during a study of blood T cell repertoires in COVID-19. Overall study context: The United States, Italy and Spain provided the acute and convalescent COVID-19 samples. PBMCs, B-cell-depleted T cells, or T cells provided the cDNA or gDNA that made up the material.

In the original processing: The assay estimated nucleated cells by amplifying reference gene primers. This table comes from immunoSEQ multiplex PCR, and its TCRdb copy is limited to in-frame clones, with some not included. Clonal size and the V and J genes are those of that table, whereas D and trimming came from the DNA. The sample includes over 150,000 clones, 89% of them seen just once. V trimming: 3 bases; J trimming: 6 bases; junction bases outside the gene matches: 10. This CDR3 comprises 17 residues. Germline V CDR1 and CDR2: SGHKS, YYEKEE (reference sequence). The sample taken for sequencing was peripheral blood. The chain uses TRBV5-5 and TRBJ2-2; 11 bases match TRBD1. The receptor's source is a man aged 18 to 35 who had recovered from COVID-19. CDR3 nucleotide sequence: TGTGCCAGCAGCTGGGTAGCCGGGACAGGGGGAGCCGGGGAGCTGTTTTTT. It specifies CASSWVAGTGGAGELFF.